This note documents a single T cell receptor beta chain sequence. V lost 1 base, J lost 0 bases, and 7 bases lay in between. This CDR3 is 14 amino acids long. Germline V gives CDR1 SGHTA, CDR2 FQGNSA. The sample belongs to a study of blood T cell repertoires in COVID-19. Whole-study context: Acute and convalescent COVID-19 specimens originated in the United States, Italy and Spain.

Original data processing: Estimates of nucleated cell counts were drawn from the amplification of reference gene primers. Produced via immunoSEQ multiplex PCR; TCRdb's table is partial and in-frame only. D and trimming were read from the DNA, whereas the V and J calls and clone size are those reported in that table. The sample contains 250,000 to 350,000 clones, over 75% of which appear only once. The V call is TRBV7-2, the J call TRBJ2-7; D is unresolved. The sequenced sample was peripheral blood. This TCR came from a woman between 45 and 65 years old who had recovered from COVID-19. The CDR3 DNA sequence: TGTGCCAGCAGCTTAGGCTACGCCTCCTACGAGCAGTACTTC. Protein: CASSLGYASYEQYF. Combining the CDR3 with reference TRBV7-2 and TRBJ2-7 gives the whole variable domain GAGVSQSPSNKVTEKGKDVELRCDPISGHTALYWYRQSLGQGLEFLIYFQGNSAPDKSGLPSDRFSAERTGGSVSTLTIQRTQQEDSAVYLCASSLGYASYEQYFGPGTRLTVT.